The 19 T cell receptor beta chains given below trace back to one sample, sequenced in a study of cytomegalovirus exposure and HLA in healthy donors. PCR involved 60 Vbeta and 13 Jbeta primers. Measured with immunoSEQ multiplex PCR; TCRdb has only the in-frame clones, and not every one. The data show roughly 110,000 clones, just over 70% seen once. Material for sequencing was PBMCs. All receptors derive from a boy aged 5 to 17 in good health and CMV-seronegative.

CDR3 amino acids: CSVTPGQGNNYGYTF. The CDR3 region has the DNA TGCAGCGTTACACCGGGACAGGGGAACAACTATGGCTACACCTTC. This chain connects TRBV29-1 to TRBJ1-2, with TRBD1 matching over 10 bases. CDR3 length: 15 amino acids. The germline V gene has CDR1 SQVTM and CDR2 ANQGSEA. J was trimmed by 2 bases and V by 5 bases; bases with no gene match: 8.

This chain connects TRBV5-1 to TRBJ2-1; 9 bases are shared with TRBD2. The CDR3 covers 20 residues. Germline CDR1 and CDR2: SGHRS and YFSETQ. Losses at the gene ends were 3 bases for V and 0 bases for J; bases not matched to a gene: 16. CDR3 residues: CASSWDPAGGIMSSYNEQFF. In DNA, the CDR3 is TGCGCCAGCAGCTGGGACCCCGCGGGAGGGATAATGAGCTCCTACAATGAGCAGTTCTTC.

J is TRBJ1-2 and V is TRBV5-1, with TRBD1 identical over 8 bases. V was pared by 2 bases and J by 2 bases, with 5 bases of the junction left unmatched. From germline, CDR1 is SGHRS and CDR2 YFSETQ. The CDR3 is made up of 15 amino acids. The CDR3 DNA reads as TGCGCCAGCAGCTTAGGAAACAGGGGGAACTATGGCTACACCTTC. It encodes CASSLGNRGNYGYTF.

The CDR3 DNA follows: TGTGCCAGCAGAACCGGGACAGGTGTTTCCTACGAGCAGTACTTC. Amino acids: CASRTGTGVSYEQYF. This chain joins TRBV6-1 and TRBJ2-7, with TRBD1 matching 8 bases. The junction had 8 bases not matched to a gene; V was cut back by 6 bases and J by 1 base. CDR1 MNHNS and CDR2 SASEGT come from the germline V gene. The CDR3 loop spans 15 amino acids.

The chain links TRBV4-3 to TRBJ2-7, with 9 bases lining up with TRBD1. CDR3 length: 16 residues. V trimming: 2 bases; J trimming: 3 bases; junction bases outside the gene matches: 8. Looked up from germline, CDR1 is LGHNA and CDR2 is YSLEER. CDR3 sequence (DNA): TGCGCCAGCAGCCAACACTCCCCGGGACAGGGCTACGAGCAGTACTTC. Its translation is CASSQHSPGQGYEQYF.

The gene calls are TRBV19 and TRBJ2-1; 7 bases are shared with TRBD2. The CDR3 runs to 17 residues. V shed 0 bases, J shed 1 base, and the junction held 6 bases outside the gene matches. CDR1 LNHDA and CDR2 SQIVND come from the germline V gene (reference sequence). The CDR3, as DNA: TGTGCCAGTAGTATAGAAGGGCTAGCGGATTCCTACAATGAGCAGTTCTTC. Its protein is CASSIEGLADSYNEQFF. The full variable domain, rest sourced from reference TRBV19 and TRBJ2-1, is DGGITQSPKYLFRKEGQNVTLSCEQNLNHDAMYWYRQDPGQGLRLIYYSQIVNDFQKGDIAEGYSVSREKKESFPLTVTSAQKNPTAFYLCASSIEGLADSYNEQFFGPGTRLTVL.

This clone was found a few times. The V call is TRBV7-2, the J call TRBJ1-5; 8 bases map to TRBD1. The germline V gene encodes CDR1 SGHTA and CDR2 FQGNSA. V was pared by 2 bases and J by 4 bases, with 10 bases of the junction left unmatched. The CDR3 is 17 residues long. Here the CDR3 reads CASSLYQGAIDNQPQHF. CDR3 nucleotide sequence: TGTGCCAGCAGCTTATATCAGGGGGCGATTGATAATCAGCCCCAGCATTTT.

The genes are TRBV5-1 and TRBJ1-1; 8 bases align to TRBD1. The germline gives CDR1 SGHRS, CDR2 YFSETQ. The V gene end was trimmed by 3 bases and the J gene end by 11 bases; junction bases not matched to a gene: 6. CDR3 length: 12 amino acids. The CDR3 is CASSYGQGQAFF. The CDR3 DNA reads as TGCGCCAGCAGCTACGGACAGGGCCAGGCTTTCTTT.

The chain combines TRBV6-4 with TRBJ1-6; TRBD1 agrees at 8 bases. V shed 5 bases and J 9 bases; nucleotides not matched to a gene: 6. The CDR3 totals 14 residues. Germline lookup yields CDR1 MRHNA and CDR2 SNTAGT. The CDR3 here is CASSKQQGGSPLHF. In nucleotides, the CDR3 is TGTGCCAGCAGTAAACAACAGGGGGGTTCACCCCTCCACTTT.

V usage is TRBV5-1 and J usage is TRBJ2-3; D is perhaps TRBD1 (6 bases). V lost 4 bases to trimming and J lost 1 base, with 13 bases between them. The germline V gene encodes CDR1 SGHRS and CDR2 YFSETQ. This CDR3 has 15 residues. The CDR3 region is CASSLRQARTDTQYF. CDR3 bases: TGCGCCAGCAGCCTCCGACAGGCACGCACAGATACGCAGTATTTT.

This clone was seen a handful of times. The chain employs TRBV2 and TRBJ2-3, with TRBD1 as a possible D gene (5 bases). The V gene lost 6 bases and the J gene lost 2 bases, with 18 bases spanning the gap. Germline-derived CDR1 and CDR2 are SNHLY and FYNNEI. CDR3 size: 16 residues. The CDR3 loop reads CASRIRGYSITDTQYF. The CDR3 coding sequence is TGTGCCAGCAGGATAAGGGGATACTCTATCACAGATACGCAGTATTTT.

This rearrangement joins TRBV2 to TRBJ2-3; 9 bases line up with TRBD2. The CDR3 consists of 15 residues. J lost 4 bases, V lost 11 bases, and 13 bases had no gene match. Germline lookup yields CDR1 SNHLY and CDR2 FYNNEI. CDR3 nucleotide sequence: TGTGCCGGCCGGCTAAGGGCGGGGGGGCCAGATACGCAGTATTTT. As protein: CAGRLRAGGPDTQYF.

The V and J genes are TRBV20-1 and TRBJ2-7, with TRBD2 as a possible D gene (5 bases). V lost 2 bases and J 4 bases, leaving 6 bases between the germline ends. Germline CDR1 DFQATT, CDR2 SNEGSKA (reference sequence). The CDR3 length is 11 residues. The CDR3 DNA sequence: TGCAGTGCTAGACGGGGTTACGAGCAGTACTTC. As protein: CSARRGYEQYF.

The chain carries TRBV19 and TRBJ2-7; 7 bases line up with TRBD1. The V segment lost 3 bases and the J segment 2 bases; nucleotides outside the gene matches: 10. Germline-derived CDR1 and CDR2 are LNHDA and SQIVND (reference sequence). This CDR3 is 16 amino acids long. The CDR3 DNA follows: TGTGCCAGTAGTATGGGGTGGACAGGTTTTGCCTACGAGCAGTACTTC. Amino acids: CASSMGWTGFAYEQYF.

This chain connects TRBV6-5 to TRBJ2-4; the match to TRBD1 covers 8 bases. This CDR3 comprises 15 residues. Germline-derived CDR1 and CDR2 are MNHEY and SVGAGI. The V and J ends lost 0 bases and 6 bases, in that order; junction bases with no gene match: 4. This CDR3 is CASSYSGDRRNIQYF. The CDR3 DNA follows: TGTGCCAGCAGTTACTCGGGGGACAGGAGAAACATTCAGTACTTC.

V gene TRBV10-3 combines with J gene TRBJ2-1, with a weak D call TRBD1 (6 bases). Trimming stripped 3 bases from V and 12 bases from J, with 15 bases between. The V gene's germline CDR1 is ENHRY and CDR2 SYGVKD. The CDR3 contains 13 residues. The CDR3 sequence is CAISEVGASRQFF. The DNA of the CDR3 is TGTGCCATCAGTGAAGTGGGGGCCTCTCGGCAGTTCTTC.

The V gene is TRBV13, the J gene TRBJ2-3; 8 bases align to TRBD2. This CDR3 comprises 16 residues. V shed 5 bases and J 4 bases; nucleotides not matched to a gene: 11. CDR1 and CDR2 (germline): PRHDT, FYEKMQ (reference sequence). The CDR3 protein is CASSHPAGVGADTQYF. CDR3 sequence (DNA): TGTGCCAGCAGCCATCCAGCGGGAGTCGGGGCAGATACGCAGTATTTT. The complete variable domain, with remaining parts taken from reference TRBV13 and TRBJ2-3, reads AAGVIQSPRHLIKEKRETATLKCYPIPRHDTVYWYQQGPGQDPQFLISFYEKMQSDKGSIPDRFSAQQFSDYHSELNMSSLELGDSALYFCASSHPAGVGADTQYFGPGTRLTVL.

This sequence joins TRBV28 and TRBJ2-5, with 11 nucleotides matching TRBD1. The V and J ends lost 5 bases and 5 bases, in that order; junction bases with no gene match: 7. This CDR3 spans 15 amino acids. CDR1 and CDR2 from the germline V gene are MDHEN and SYDVKM. As DNA, the CDR3 is TGTGCCAGCAGTATTGGACAGGGGGCTCGGGAGACCCAGTACTTC. Amino acids: CASSIGQGARETQYF.

The chain carries TRBV2 and TRBJ1-4; TRBD1 is a possible D gene (6 bases). Germline V gives CDR1 SNHLY, CDR2 FYNNEI. Between the trimmed V and J ends, which lost 9 bases and 5 bases, there was a span of 10 bases. This CDR3 spans 12 amino acids. For the CDR3, the DNA is TGTGCCAGTGACAGGAGGAATGAAAAACTGTTTTTT. Residues: CASDRRNEKLFF.